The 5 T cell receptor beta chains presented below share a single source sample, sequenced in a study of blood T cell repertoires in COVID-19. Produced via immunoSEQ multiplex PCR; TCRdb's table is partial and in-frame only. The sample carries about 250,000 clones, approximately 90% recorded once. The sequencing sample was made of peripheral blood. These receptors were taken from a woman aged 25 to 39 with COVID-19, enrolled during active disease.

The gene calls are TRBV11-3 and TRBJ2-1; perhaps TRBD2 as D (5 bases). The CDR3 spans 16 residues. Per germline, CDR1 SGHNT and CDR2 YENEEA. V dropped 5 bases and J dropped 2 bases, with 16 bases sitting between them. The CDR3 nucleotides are TGTGCCAGCAGCCTCGGGTCTGCGGGTCCCTACAATGAGCAGTTCTTC. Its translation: CASSLGSAGPYNEQFF.

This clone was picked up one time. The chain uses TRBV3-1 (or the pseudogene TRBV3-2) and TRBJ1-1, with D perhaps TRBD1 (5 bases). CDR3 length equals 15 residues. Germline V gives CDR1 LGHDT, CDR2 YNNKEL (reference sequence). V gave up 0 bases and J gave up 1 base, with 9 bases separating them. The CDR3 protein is CASSQEGQANTEAFF. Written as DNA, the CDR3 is TGTGCCAGCAGCCAAGAGGGGCAGGCGAACACTGAAGCTTTCTTT.

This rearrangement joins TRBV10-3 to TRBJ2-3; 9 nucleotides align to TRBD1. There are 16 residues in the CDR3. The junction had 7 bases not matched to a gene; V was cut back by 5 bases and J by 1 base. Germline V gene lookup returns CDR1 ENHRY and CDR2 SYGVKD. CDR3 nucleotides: TGTGCCATCAGTCGACAGGGGGTGGACCGCACAGATACGCAGTATTTT. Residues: CAISRQGVDRTDTQYF.

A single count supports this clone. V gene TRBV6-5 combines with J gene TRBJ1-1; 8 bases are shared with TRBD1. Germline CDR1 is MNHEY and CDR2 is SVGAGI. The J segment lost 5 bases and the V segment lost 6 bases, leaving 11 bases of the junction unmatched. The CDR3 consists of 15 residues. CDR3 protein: CASSGQGGVWTEAFF. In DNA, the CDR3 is TGTGCCAGCAGCGGACAGGGTGGGGTATGGACTGAAGCTTTCTTT.

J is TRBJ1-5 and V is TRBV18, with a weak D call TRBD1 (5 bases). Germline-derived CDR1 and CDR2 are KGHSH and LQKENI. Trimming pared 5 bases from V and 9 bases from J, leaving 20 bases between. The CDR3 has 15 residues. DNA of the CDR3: TGTGCCAGCTCAGATGGACACCCGCTGGTACGGCCCCAGCATTTT. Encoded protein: CASSDGHPLVRPQHF.